This TCR beta chain was retrieved from a study of response to subunit inactivated influenza vaccine. Study results and caveats: There was a suggestion from the authors that each seasonal influenza vaccination recruits few new T cells.

The V end lost 3 bases, the J end lost 2 bases, and 8 bases lay between the germline ends. Germline assignment: CDR1 DFQATT and CDR2 SNEGSKA (reference sequence). CDR3 length: 13 residues. From the RT-PCR reads, TCRdb called clonotypes with MiXCR, one entry per CDR3 protein. Of more than 600,000 distinct CDR3 sequences listed, about a fifth were seen once; the top ten hold approximately 11%. Regarding this clonotype: Its antigen is unidentified.

This receptor was identified in a man in his forties or fifties who received an inactivated influenza vaccine. The rearrangement links TRBV20-1 to TRBJ2-1, with D uncertain. The sample in question was PBMCs from blood, obtained roughly 5 days after vaccination. The CDR3 DNA reads as TGCAGTGCTAGTTTCCGGACCTACAATGAGCAGTTCTTC. The encoded protein is CSASFRTYNEQFF.